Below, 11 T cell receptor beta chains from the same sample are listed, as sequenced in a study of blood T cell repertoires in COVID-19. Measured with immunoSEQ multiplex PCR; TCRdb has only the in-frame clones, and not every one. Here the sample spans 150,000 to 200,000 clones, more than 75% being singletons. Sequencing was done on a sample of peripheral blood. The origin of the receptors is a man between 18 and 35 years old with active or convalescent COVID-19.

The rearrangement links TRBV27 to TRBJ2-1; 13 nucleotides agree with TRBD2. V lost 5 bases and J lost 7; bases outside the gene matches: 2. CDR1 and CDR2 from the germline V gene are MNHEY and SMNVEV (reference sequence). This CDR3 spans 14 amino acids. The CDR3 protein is CASSTTSGGNEQFF. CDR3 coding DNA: TGTGCCAGCAGTACGACTAGCGGGGGGAATGAGCAGTTCTTC.

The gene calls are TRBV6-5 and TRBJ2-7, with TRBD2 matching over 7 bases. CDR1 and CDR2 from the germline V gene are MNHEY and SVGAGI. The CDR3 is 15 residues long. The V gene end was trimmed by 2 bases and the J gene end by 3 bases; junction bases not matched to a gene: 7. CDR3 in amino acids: CASSYPQGGDYEQYF. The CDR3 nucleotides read TGTGCCAGCAGTTACCCCCAGGGAGGGGACTACGAGCAGTACTTC.

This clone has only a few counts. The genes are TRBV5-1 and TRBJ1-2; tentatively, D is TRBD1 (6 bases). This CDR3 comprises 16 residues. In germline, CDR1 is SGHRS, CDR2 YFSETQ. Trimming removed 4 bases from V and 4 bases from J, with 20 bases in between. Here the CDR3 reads CASSRGSDRFSYGYTF. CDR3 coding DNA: TGCGCCAGCAGCCGGGGATCGGACAGATTTTCCTATGGCTACACCTTC.

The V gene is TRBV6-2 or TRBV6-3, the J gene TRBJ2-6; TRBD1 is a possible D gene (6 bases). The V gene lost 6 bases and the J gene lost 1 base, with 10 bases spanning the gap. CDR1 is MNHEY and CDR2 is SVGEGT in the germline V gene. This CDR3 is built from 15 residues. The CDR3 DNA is TGTGCCAGCAGCGACAGGCATTCTGGGGCCAACGTCCTGACTTTC. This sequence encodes CASSDRHSGANVLTF.

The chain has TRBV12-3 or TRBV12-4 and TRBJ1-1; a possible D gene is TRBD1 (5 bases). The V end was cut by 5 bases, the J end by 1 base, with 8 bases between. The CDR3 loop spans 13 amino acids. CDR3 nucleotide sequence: TGTGCCAGCAGTGAAGACAGGAACACTGAAGCTTTCTTT. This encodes CASSEDRNTEAFF.

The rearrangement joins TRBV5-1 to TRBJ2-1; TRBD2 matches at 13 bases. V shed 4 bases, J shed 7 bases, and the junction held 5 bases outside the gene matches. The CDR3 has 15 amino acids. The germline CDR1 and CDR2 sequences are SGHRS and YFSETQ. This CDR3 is CASSRTSGGANEQFF. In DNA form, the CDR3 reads TGCGCCAGCAGCCGAACTAGCGGGGGGGCGAATGAGCAGTTCTTC.

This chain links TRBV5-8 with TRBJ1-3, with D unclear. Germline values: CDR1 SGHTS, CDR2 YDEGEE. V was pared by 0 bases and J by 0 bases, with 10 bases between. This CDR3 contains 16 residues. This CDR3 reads CASSLAFRNSGNTIYF. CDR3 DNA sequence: TGTGCCAGCAGCTTGGCCTTCAGGAACTCTGGAAACACCATATATTTT.

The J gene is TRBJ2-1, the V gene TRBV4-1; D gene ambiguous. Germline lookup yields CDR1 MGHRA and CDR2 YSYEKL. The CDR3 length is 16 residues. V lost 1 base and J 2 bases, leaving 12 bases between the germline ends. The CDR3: CASSQGDSTTYNEQFF. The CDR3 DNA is TGCGCCAGCAGCCAAGGCGATAGTACTACCTACAATGAGCAGTTCTTC.

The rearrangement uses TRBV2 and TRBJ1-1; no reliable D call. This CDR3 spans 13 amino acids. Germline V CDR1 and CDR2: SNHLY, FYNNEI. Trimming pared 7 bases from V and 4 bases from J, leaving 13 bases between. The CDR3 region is CASTLSWATEAFF. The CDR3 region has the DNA TGTGCCAGCACGCTGTCATGGGCCACTGAAGCTTTCTTT.

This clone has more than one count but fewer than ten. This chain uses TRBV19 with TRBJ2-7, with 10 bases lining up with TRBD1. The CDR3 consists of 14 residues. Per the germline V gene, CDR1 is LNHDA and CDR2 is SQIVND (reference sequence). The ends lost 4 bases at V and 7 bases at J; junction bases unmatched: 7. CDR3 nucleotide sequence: TGTGCCAGTAGTACGACAGGGGGCTCGAGGGAGCAGTACGTC. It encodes CASSTTGGSREQYV.

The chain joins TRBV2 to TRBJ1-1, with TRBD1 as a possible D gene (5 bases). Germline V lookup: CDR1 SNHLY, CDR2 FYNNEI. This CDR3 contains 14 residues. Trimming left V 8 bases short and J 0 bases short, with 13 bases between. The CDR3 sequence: CASGGGRLNTEAFF. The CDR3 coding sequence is TGTGCCAGCGGGGGGGGACGTCTGAACACTGAAGCTTTCTTT.